The 14 T cell receptor beta chains in this list originate from one sample, sequenced in a study of PD-1 blockade in mismatch repair-deficient tumors. Measured with immunoSEQ multiplex PCR; TCRdb has only the in-frame clones, and not every one. The table includes approximately 130,000 clones, about 86% detected once. The specimen comprised peripheral blood, sampled 44 weeks after starting pembrolizumab. These receptors were collected from an adult with mismatch repair-deficient cancer.

V and J are TRBV7-2 and TRBJ2-3; no reliable D call. CDR1 is SGHTA and CDR2 is FQGNSA in the germline V gene. The CDR3 has 13 residues. V shed 3 bases and J shed 2 bases, with 6 bases lying between them. The CDR3 protein is CASSFVVTDTQYF. CDR3 DNA sequence: TGTGCCAGCAGCTTCGTTGTCACAGATACGCAGTATTTT. Using reference TRBV7-2 and TRBJ2-3 for the parts outside the CDR3, the full variable domain is GAGVSQSPSNKVTEKGKDVELRCDPISGHTALYWYRQSLGQGLEFLIYFQGNSAPDKSGLPSDRFSAERTGGSVSTLTIQRTQQEDSAVYLCASSFVVTDTQYFGPGTRLTVL.

This clone appeared once. The chain employs TRBV30 and TRBJ2-1; 13 bases line up with TRBD2. V lost 0 bases to trimming and J lost 0 bases; unmatched junction nucleotides: 5. CDR3 size: 18 residues. The germline gives CDR1 GTSNPN, CDR2 SVGIG (reference sequence). The CDR3 spells CAWSVLAGGPGSYNEQFF. The DNA of the CDR3 is TGTGCCTGGAGTGTACTAGCGGGAGGGCCTGGCTCCTACAATGAGCAGTTCTTC. Full variable domain (outside the CDR3, taken from reference TRBV30 and TRBJ2-1): SQTIHQWPATLVQPVGSPLSLECTVEGTSNPNLYWYRQAAGRGLQLLFYSVGIGQISSEVPQNLSASRPQDRQFILSSKKLLLSDSGFYLCAWSVLAGGPGSYNEQFFGPGTRLTVL.

As for this clone: One junction end disagrees with the germline gene, perhaps due to a read error. The gene calls are TRBV6-6 and TRBJ2-7, with a tentative D call TRBD1 (5 bases). CDR3 length: 16 residues. Germline CDR1 is MNHNY and CDR2 is SVGAGI (reference sequence). CDR3 DNA: TGTGCCAGCAGTTCTTCCCCACAGGCCCTTCCCTGGTGGAAGCTCTTC. Translation: CASSSSPQALPWWKLF.

Remarks on this clone: Additional DNA sequences in this sample encode the identical CDR3. The chain employs TRBV6-1 and TRBJ2-7; tentatively, D is TRBD1 (6 bases). The CDR3 runs 11 residues. V lost 8 bases to trimming and J lost 3 bases, with 8 bases between them. Germline CDR1 is MNHNS and CDR2 is SASEGT. CDR3 in amino acids: CASSDSYEQYF. As DNA, the CDR3 is TGTGCCAGCTCGGACAGCTACGAGCAGTACTTC.

The chain joins TRBV5-4 to TRBJ2-3, with 9 bases matching TRBD2. The CDR3 runs to 15 residues. Trimming took 4 bases from V and 1 from J; bases not matched to a gene: 4. CDR1 and CDR2 (germline): SGHNT, YYREEE (reference sequence). The DNA for the CDR3 is TGTGCCAGCAGCCAAAGACTAGCGGGCACAGATACGCAGTATTTT. Its protein product is CASSQRLAGTDTQYF.

This clone was counted a few times. The chain employs TRBV27 and TRBJ2-1, with D possibly TRBD2 on 5 matching bases. This CDR3 spans 13 amino acids. Germline V gives CDR1 MNHEY, CDR2 SMNVEV (reference sequence). The ends were cut back, 3 bases at V and 6 bases at J, with 9 bases in the middle. The DNA of the CDR3 is TGTGCCAGCAGTTTGTCCGGGATCAATGAGCAGTTCTTC. Translating gives CASSLSGINEQFF.

This rearrangement joins TRBV5-6 to TRBJ1-1; D gene ambiguous. This CDR3 has 14 amino acids. The V and J ends lost 1 base and 5 bases respectively, with 12 bases between them. The germline gives CDR1 SGHDT, CDR2 YYEEEE. CDR3 DNA sequence: TGTGCCAGCAGCTTGCATGGGGAGGCGACTGAAGCTTTCTTT. Protein sequence: CASSLHGEATEAFF. Supplemented by reference TRBV5-6 and TRBJ1-1, the full variable domain reads DAGVTQSPTHLIKTRGQQVTLRCSPKSGHDTVSWYQQALGQGPQFIFQYYEEEERQRGNFPDRFSGHQFPNYSSELNVNALLLGDSALYLCASSLHGEATEAFFGQGTRLTVV.

The rearrangement uses TRBV10-3 and TRBJ2-5; D perhaps matches TRBD2 (6 bases). V was pared by 2 bases and J by 5 bases, with 6 bases between. The germline gives CDR1 ENHRY, CDR2 SYGVKD. The CDR3 runs 12 residues. CDR3 region: CAISELAETQYF. For the CDR3, the DNA is TGTGCCATCAGTGAGCTAGCGGAGACCCAGTACTTC.

The genes are TRBV4-3 and TRBJ2-4; D gene unclear. Germline V CDR1 and CDR2: LGHNA, YSLEER. Trimming shortened V by 0 bases and J by 7 bases, and 19 bases separated the two germline ends. The CDR3 is 17 amino acids. CDR3 sequence: CASSQDTGTIRTNIQYF. CDR3 sequence (DNA): TGCGCCAGCAGCCAAGATACCGGTACGATCCGGACCAACATTCAGTACTTC.

This rearrangement joins TRBV7-6 to TRBJ2-1; D is perhaps TRBD2 (5 bases). Trimming took 3 bases from V and 7 from J, leaving 16 bases between them. The CDR3 covers 15 residues. Germline CDR1 reads SGHVS; CDR2 reads FNYEAQ. In nucleotides, the CDR3 is TGTGCCAGCAGCTTTTTGGGAGTAAAAGGGAATGAGCAGTTCTTC. Protein sequence: CASSFLGVKGNEQFF.

This clone was detected only a few times. The CDR3 loop is CASSPDRTEAFF. CDR3 nucleotides: TGTGCCAGCTCACCGGACAGGACTGAAGCTTTCTTT. The rearrangement joins TRBV18 to TRBJ1-1; 7 bases are a match to TRBD1. In germline, CDR1 is KGHSH, CDR2 LQKENI. CDR3 length equals 12 residues. J gave up 5 bases and V 3 bases, and 0 bases lay outside the gene matches.

The table lists this clone with a few counts. The rearrangement joins TRBV7-2 to TRBJ1-2; D ambiguous. The CDR3 has 12 amino acids. V was cut by 5 bases and J by 4 bases, with 8 bases left in between. Germline CDR1 reads SGHTA; CDR2 reads FQGNSA. CDR3 region: CASSPRFYGYTF. The CDR3 region has the DNA TGTGCCAGCAGCCCTAGGTTCTATGGCTACACCTTC.

The chain couples TRBV7-8 to TRBJ1-5; weak D call: TRBD1 (6 bases). Germline values: CDR1 SGHVS, CDR2 FQNEAQ. The V end was cut by 6 bases, the J end by 4 bases, with 16 bases between. This CDR3 contains 15 residues. The CDR3 protein is CASSPTGSWNQPQHF. The CDR3 DNA reads as TGTGCCAGCAGTCCAACAGGGAGTTGGAATCAGCCCCAGCATTTT.

The V call is TRBV10-2, the J call TRBJ2-7; possibly TRBD1 for D (5 bases). Germline CDR1 WSHSY, CDR2 SAAADI. The CDR3 has 13 residues. The V gene lost 5 bases and the J gene lost 1 base, with 9 bases spanning the gap. CDR3 bases: TGCGCCAGCAGTCGGCAGGGATCCTACGAGCAGTACTTC. Amino acids: CASSRQGSYEQYF.